This T cell receptor beta chain was recorded in a study of shared T cell receptors in the human thymus. This clone has just a few counts. Some clones are missing from TCRdb's copy, which holds only in-frame ones; the method was immunoSEQ multiplex PCR. The sample holds 600,000 or so clones, 87% seen once. J was trimmed by 3 bases and V by 1 base; bases with no gene match: 11. The CDR3 is made up of 17 amino acids. The germline CDR1 and CDR2 sequences are LGHNA and YSLEER. The same sample was also used in a study of human thymus T cells. This second study says: All donors were healthy Finnish infants who were undergoing corrective surgery to treat congenital heart defects. Thymus tissue for the work was resected from patients undergoing corrective heart surgery. Both thymic and peripheral blood repertoires showed apparently biased V and J usage. Highly overlapping thymic repertoires among unrelated individuals were reported in related research.

Material: thymocytes. This receptor was identified in a boy under two years old with a congenital heart defect. This sequence joins TRBV4-3 and TRBJ1-1; 7 nucleotides agree with TRBD1. CDR3 sequence reads: CASSQGDREALDTEAFF. CDR3 sequence (DNA): TGCGCCAGCAGCCAAGGAGACAGGGAGGCTCTGGACACTGAAGCTTTCTTT.